This T cell receptor (beta chain) was recovered during a study of T cells expressing NK-cell markers. The CDR3 covers 15 residues. CDR1 and CDR2 (germline): SGHRS, YFSETQ. TCRdb reprocessed the 5' RACE reads, keeping one entry per CDR3 protein, no DNA. This sample's table has 300,000 to 450,000 distinct CDR3 sequences. As regards this clonotype: Antigen: not known.

Study results and limitations: The CD3+CD56-NKG2C+ fraction of a handful of donors was likewise dominated by these clonotypes.

J is TRBJ2-1 and V is TRBV5-1; TCRdb names TRBD2, which stays unverified in the absence of DNA. Material for sequencing was blood T cells: a sorted CD56 or NKG2C T cell subset, CD4+ or CD8+ T cells, or bulk PBMC T cells (not recorded which). The clonotype was recovered from a man aged 18 to 69 in good health. The CDR3 is CASGRADRGYNEQFF.